Listed below are T cell receptor beta chains from one sample, sequenced in a study of brain T cells in children with intractable seizures. Profiled with immunoSEQ multiplex PCR; TCRdb holds only in-frame clones, not every one. The table shows around 70,000 clones, with roughly 91% occurring only once. The source was peripheral blood, collected at surgery. The receptors were sampled from a boy under two years old with tuberous sclerosis and intractable seizures. The CDR3 runs from the conserved cysteine through the conserved F or W. The order of the fields is V gene, clone size, D gene, J gene, CDR3 DNA, CDR3 protein. The D gene is left open where the match is weak. Expanded clones are given a class, and other clones once, few, many or no size at all.

v_call: TRBV20-1
clone_size: .
d_call: .
j_call: TRBJ1-1
cdr3_nt: TGCAGTGCAGATTTCGGACAGGAAGCTTTCTTT
cdr3_aa: CSADFGQEAFF

v_call: TRBV27
clone_size: .
d_call: TRBD2
j_call: TRBJ2-7
cdr3_nt: TGTGCCAGCCCACTAGCGGGAGGGCCAAGGAACGAGCAGTACTTC
cdr3_aa: CASPLAGGPRNEQYF

v_call: TRBV5-4
clone_size: .
d_call: TRBD2
j_call: TRBJ2-7
cdr3_nt: TGTGCCAGCAGCCGAGGACTAGTAAACTACGAGCAGTACTTC
cdr3_aa: CASSRGLVNYEQYF

v_call: TRBV27
clone_size: .
d_call: .
j_call: TRBJ2-7
cdr3_nt: TGTGCCAGCAGTCCAGACAGATCCTACGAGCAGTACTTC
cdr3_aa: CASSPDRSYEQYF

v_call: TRBV11-2
clone_size: .
d_call: TRBD1
j_call: TRBJ1-1
cdr3_nt: TGTGCCAGCAGCTGGGGGACAGGTCGAGGAACTGAAGCTTTCTTT
cdr3_aa: CASSWGTGRGTEAFF

v_call: TRBV5-4
clone_size: .
d_call: .
j_call: TRBJ1-1
cdr3_nt: TGTGCCAGCAGCTCGCCGAAGGGGGACACTGAAGCTTTCTTT
cdr3_aa: CASSSPKGDTEAFF

v_call: TRBV21-1
clone_size: .
d_call: .
j_call: TRBJ2-3
cdr3_nt: TGTGCCAGCAGCGCACGATACGGGGGACCGAGCACAGATACGCAGTATTTT
cdr3_aa: CASSARYGGPSTDTQYF

v_call: TRBV5-1
clone_size: .
d_call: TRBD1
j_call: TRBJ1-1
cdr3_nt: TGCGCCAGCAGCCTTGGACAGGGAACGGCTTTCTTT
cdr3_aa: CASSLGQGTAFF

v_call: TRBV4-1
clone_size: .
d_call: TRBD1
j_call: TRBJ1-5
cdr3_nt: TGCGCCAGCAGCCGGGACAGGGGCAATCAGCCCCAGCATTTT
cdr3_aa: CASSRDRGNQPQHF

v_call: TRBV25-1
clone_size: .
d_call: .
j_call: TRBJ2-2
cdr3_nt: TGTGCCAGCAGTGAAAATCAGTGGGCCGGCGGGGAGCTGTTTTTT
cdr3_aa: CASSENQWAGGELFF

v_call: TRBV5-6
clone_size: once
d_call: .
j_call: TRBJ1-6
cdr3_nt: TGTGCCAGCAGCTGGATCACAGGTTCAAATTCACCCCTCCACTTT
cdr3_aa: CASSWITGSNSPLHF

v_call: TRBV4-1
clone_size: .
d_call: TRBD1
j_call: TRBJ1-4
cdr3_nt: TGCGCCAGCAGCCAATCCCGGGACAGGCGACTTTCAACTAATGAAAAACTGTTTTTT
cdr3_aa: CASSQSRDRRLSTNEKLFF

v_call: TRBV21-1
clone_size: .
d_call: .
j_call: TRBJ2-7
cdr3_nt: TGTGCCAGCAGCAAAGAAGGGGGTACCTCCTACGAGCAGTACTTC
cdr3_aa: CASSKEGGTSYEQYF

v_call: TRBV10-1
clone_size: .
d_call: .
j_call: TRBJ2-3
cdr3_nt: TGCGCCAGCAGTGATAGTTTCACCTCGCACACAGATACGCAGTATTTT
cdr3_aa: CASSDSFTSHTDTQYF

v_call: TRBV27
clone_size: .
d_call: .
j_call: TRBJ2-7
cdr3_nt: TGTGCCAGCAGCCTCCTCCCCGCCCACGAGCAGTACTTC
cdr3_aa: CASSLLPAHEQYF

v_call: TRBV6-6
clone_size: .
d_call: .
j_call: TRBJ1-1
cdr3_nt: TGTGCCAGCAGTTGGGACCGCATGAACACTGAAGCTTTCTTT
cdr3_aa: CASSWDRMNTEAFF

v_call: TRBV11-2
clone_size: .
d_call: .
j_call: TRBJ1-4
cdr3_nt: TGTGCCAGCAGCTTAGAAGGGGTCTCAACTAATGAAAAACTGTTTTTT
cdr3_aa: CASSLEGVSTNEKLFF

v_call: TRBV9
clone_size: .
d_call: .
j_call: TRBJ2-3
cdr3_nt: TGTGCCAGCAGCCCCCGAGGGGCTTCTAGCACAGATACGCAGTATTTT
cdr3_aa: CASSPRGASSTDTQYF

v_call: TRBV12-3/TRBV12-4
clone_size: .
d_call: .
j_call: TRBJ2-2
cdr3_nt: TGTGCCAGCAGTTTCAACACCGGGGAGCTGTTTTTT
cdr3_aa: CASSFNTGELFF

v_call: TRBV3-1/TRBV3-2
clone_size: .
d_call: .
j_call: TRBJ1-4
cdr3_nt: TGTGCCAGCAGCCAAGATTTAGCTGAAAAACTGTTTTTT
cdr3_aa: CASSQDLAEKLFF

v_call: TRBV30
clone_size: .
d_call: TRBD1
j_call: TRBJ1-5
cdr3_nt: TGTGCCTGGAGTGTAGGAGGGACAGGGACTCAGCCCCAGCATTTT
cdr3_aa: CAWSVGGTGTQPQHF

v_call: TRBV5-1
clone_size: .
d_call: .
j_call: TRBJ1-1
cdr3_nt: TGCGCCAGCAGAAGGGGGGGCTCAATGAACACTGAAGCTTTCTTT
cdr3_aa: CASRRGGSMNTEAFF

v_call: TRBV9
clone_size: .
d_call: .
j_call: TRBJ2-3
cdr3_nt: TGTGCCAGCAGCGTAGGCAGGGCTATAGATACGCAGTATTTT
cdr3_aa: CASSVGRAIDTQYF

v_call: TRBV29-1
clone_size: .
d_call: .
j_call: TRBJ2-1
cdr3_nt: TGCAGCGTTGAGGGCGGTAGCTCCTACAATGAGCAGTTCTTC
cdr3_aa: CSVEGGSSYNEQFF

v_call: TRBV7-9
clone_size: .
d_call: .
j_call: TRBJ1-2
cdr3_nt: TGTGCCAGCAGCCTCAGGGTCGGGGCCGGCTACACCTTC
cdr3_aa: CASSLRVGAGYTF

v_call: TRBV12-3/TRBV12-4
clone_size: .
d_call: .
j_call: TRBJ2-5
cdr3_nt: TGTGCCAGCAGTTTTGTGCCGCCCGAGACCCAGTACTTC
cdr3_aa: CASSFVPPETQYF

v_call: TRBV3-1/TRBV3-2
clone_size: .
d_call: .
j_call: TRBJ1-1
cdr3_nt: TGTGCCAGCAGTTGGAAGGGAAACACTGAAGCTTTCTTT
cdr3_aa: CASSWKGNTEAFF

v_call: TRBV7-2
clone_size: .
d_call: .
j_call: TRBJ2-1
cdr3_nt: TGTGCCAGCAGCTTAACGGGCCTCACCAATGAGCAGTTCTTC
cdr3_aa: CASSLTGLTNEQFF

v_call: TRBV5-5
clone_size: .
d_call: .
j_call: TRBJ2-7
cdr3_nt: TGTGCCAGCAGCGGGGGCTTTTCTTATTCCTACGAGCAGTACTTC
cdr3_aa: CASSGGFSYSYEQYF

v_call: TRBV28
clone_size: .
d_call: TRBD2
j_call: TRBJ2-7
cdr3_nt: TGTGCCAGCAGTTCCCGGACTAGCGGGAGTATCAACGAGCAGTACTTC
cdr3_aa: CASSSRTSGSINEQYF

v_call: TRBV13
clone_size: .
d_call: .
j_call: TRBJ2-7
cdr3_nt: TGTGCCAGCAGCTTCTTCGCAGCAGGGGCCCTCTCCTACGAGCAGTACTTC
cdr3_aa: CASSFFAAGALSYEQYF

v_call: TRBV19
clone_size: .
d_call: TRBD2
j_call: TRBJ2-1
cdr3_nt: TGTGCCACCGCCCCTGGACTAGCGGACAATGAGCAGTTCTTC
cdr3_aa: CATAPGLADNEQFF

v_call: TRBV10-3
clone_size: .
d_call: .
j_call: TRBJ1-6
cdr3_nt: TGTGCCATCAGTGATGCCGACCCGATCCACTACTCCTATAATTCACCCCTCCACTTT
cdr3_aa: CAISDADPIHYSYNSPLHF

v_call: TRBV30
clone_size: .
d_call: .
j_call: TRBJ1-1
cdr3_nt: TGTGCCTGGAGCAACAAGGTGAACACTGAAGCTTTCTTT
cdr3_aa: CAWSNKVNTEAFF

v_call: TRBV7-9
clone_size: .
d_call: .
j_call: TRBJ2-7
cdr3_nt: TGTGCCAGCAGCTCGACACAGGGCGAGCAGTACTTC
cdr3_aa: CASSSTQGEQYF

v_call: TRBV19
clone_size: .
d_call: TRBD2
j_call: TRBJ2-1
cdr3_nt: TGTGCCAGTAGTTGGACTAGCGGGGGGGCACTCAATGAGCAGTTCTTC
cdr3_aa: CASSWTSGGALNEQFF

v_call: TRBV6-1
clone_size: .
d_call: .
j_call: TRBJ2-1
cdr3_nt: TGTGCCAGCAGTGAAACAGGGCACATCGACAATGAGCAGTTCTTC
cdr3_aa: CASSETGHIDNEQFF

v_call: TRBV20-1
clone_size: once
d_call: .
j_call: TRBJ1-2
cdr3_nt: TGCAGTGCAGGGGACTATGGCTACACCTTC
cdr3_aa: CSAGDYGYTF

v_call: TRBV7-9
clone_size: .
d_call: .
j_call: TRBJ1-1
cdr3_nt: TGTGCCAGCAGCTTACTACAGGCCGGGGTTGAAGCTTTCTTT
cdr3_aa: CASSLLQAGVEAFF